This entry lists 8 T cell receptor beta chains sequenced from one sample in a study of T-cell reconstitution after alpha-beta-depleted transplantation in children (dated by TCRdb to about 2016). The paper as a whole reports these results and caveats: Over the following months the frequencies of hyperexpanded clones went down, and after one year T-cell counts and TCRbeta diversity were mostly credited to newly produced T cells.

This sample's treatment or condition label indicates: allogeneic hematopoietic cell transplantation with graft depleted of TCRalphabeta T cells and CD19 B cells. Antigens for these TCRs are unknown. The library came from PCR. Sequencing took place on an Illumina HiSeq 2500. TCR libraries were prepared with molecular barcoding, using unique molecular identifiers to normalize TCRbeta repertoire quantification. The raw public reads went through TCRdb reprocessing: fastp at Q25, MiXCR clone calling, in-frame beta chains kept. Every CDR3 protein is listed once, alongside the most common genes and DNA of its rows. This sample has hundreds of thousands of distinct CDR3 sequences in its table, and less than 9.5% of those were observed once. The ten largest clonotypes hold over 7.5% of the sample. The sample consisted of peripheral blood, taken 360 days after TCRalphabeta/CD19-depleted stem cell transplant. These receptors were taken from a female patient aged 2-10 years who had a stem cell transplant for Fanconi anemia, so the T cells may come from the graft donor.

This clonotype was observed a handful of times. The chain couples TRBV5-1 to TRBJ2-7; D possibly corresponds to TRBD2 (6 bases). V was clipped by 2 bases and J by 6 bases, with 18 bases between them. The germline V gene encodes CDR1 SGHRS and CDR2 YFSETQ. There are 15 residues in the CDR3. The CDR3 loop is CASSFTLRGLAEQYF. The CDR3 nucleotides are TGCGCCAGCAGCTTTACCCTTCGGGGGTTGGCCGAGCAGTACTTC.

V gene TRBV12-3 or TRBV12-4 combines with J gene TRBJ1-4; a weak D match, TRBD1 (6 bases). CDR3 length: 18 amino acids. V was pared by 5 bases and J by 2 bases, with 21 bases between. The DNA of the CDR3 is TGTGCCAGCAGTCCCCGGGGAGGGGGTTGGGGGACTAATGAAAAACTGTTTTTT. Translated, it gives CASSPRGGGWGTNEKLFF.

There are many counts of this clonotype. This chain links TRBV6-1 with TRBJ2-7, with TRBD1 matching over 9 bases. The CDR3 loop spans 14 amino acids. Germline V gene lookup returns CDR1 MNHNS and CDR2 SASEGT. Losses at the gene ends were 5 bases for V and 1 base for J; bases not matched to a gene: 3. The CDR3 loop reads CASSPGQGSYEQYF. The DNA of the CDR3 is TGTGCCAGCAGTCCGGGACAGGGTTCCTACGAGCAGTACTTC.

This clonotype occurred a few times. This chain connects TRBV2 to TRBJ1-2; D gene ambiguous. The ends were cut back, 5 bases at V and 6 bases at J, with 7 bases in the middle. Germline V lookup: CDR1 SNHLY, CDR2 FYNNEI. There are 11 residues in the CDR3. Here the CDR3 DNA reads TGTGCCAGCAGTCTCTTTAATGGCTACACCTTC. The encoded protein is CASSLFNGYTF.

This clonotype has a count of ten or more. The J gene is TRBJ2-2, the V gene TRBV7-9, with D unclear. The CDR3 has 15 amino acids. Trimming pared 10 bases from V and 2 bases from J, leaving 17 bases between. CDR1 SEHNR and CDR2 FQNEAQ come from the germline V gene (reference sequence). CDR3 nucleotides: TGTGCCACGAAACGCAGTACTCTCAACACCGGGGAGCTGTTTTTT. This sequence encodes CATKRSTLNTGELFF.

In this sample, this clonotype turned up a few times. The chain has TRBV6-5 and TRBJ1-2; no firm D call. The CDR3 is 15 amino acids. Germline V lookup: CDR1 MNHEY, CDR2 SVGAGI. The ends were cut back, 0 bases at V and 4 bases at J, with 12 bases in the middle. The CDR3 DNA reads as TGTGCCAGCAGTTACTCGAGAGGGATTCCCTATGGCTACACCTTC. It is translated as CASSYSRGIPYGYTF.

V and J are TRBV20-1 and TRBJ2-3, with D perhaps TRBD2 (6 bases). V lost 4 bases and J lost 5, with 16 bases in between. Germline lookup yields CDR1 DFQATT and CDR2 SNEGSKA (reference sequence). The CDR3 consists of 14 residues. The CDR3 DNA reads TGCAGTGCTAAGACGGGGAGGAACAGAGATACGCAGTATTTT. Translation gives CSAKTGRNRDTQYF.

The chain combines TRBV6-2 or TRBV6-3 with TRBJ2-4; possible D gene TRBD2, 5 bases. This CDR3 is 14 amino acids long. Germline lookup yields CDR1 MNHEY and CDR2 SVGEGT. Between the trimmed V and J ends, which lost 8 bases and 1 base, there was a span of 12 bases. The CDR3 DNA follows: TGTGCCAGCGGAGGCTTGGGGGCCAAAAACATTCAGTACTTC. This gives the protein CASGGLGAKNIQYF.